The clone carrying this T cell receptor (beta chain) has a single count. CDR3 size: 14 residues. The trim removed 6 bases at V and 5 bases at J, leaving 7 bases unmatched. Per the germline V gene, CDR1 is SNHLY and CDR2 is FYNNEI. This sample is part of a study of blood T cell repertoires in COVID-19. Study background: Samples came from the United States, Italy and Spain, spanning acute and convalescent COVID-19. PBMCs, B-cell-depleted T cells, or T cells provided the cDNA or gDNA that made up the material.

Methods used by the authors: Researchers report that nucleated cell counts were estimated from reference gene primer amplification. Profiled with immunoSEQ multiplex PCR; TCRdb holds only in-frame clones, not every one. V, J and clone size are those of that table, while D and trimming were read from the DNA. This sample yields tens of thousands of clones, of which roughly 87% are seen a single time; around 30% belongs to the top ten. The receptor's source is an elderly woman with acute or convalescent COVID-19. Sequenced material: peripheral blood. The V and J genes are TRBV2 and TRBJ2-1; 7 bases line up with TRBD2. The CDR3 sequence is CASSLGRGHNEQFF. DNA for the CDR3: TGTGCCAGCAGCCTGGGGAGGGGACACAATGAGCAGTTCTTC.